This T cell receptor (beta chain) was recovered during a study of CD4 and CD8 cells across lung adenocarcinoma regions. MiXCR was run by TCRdb on the PCR reads, yielding one entry per CDR3 protein. The sample shows some 11,000 distinct CDR3 sequences, about 61% of them seen only once. This clonotype was observed at least ten times. The source material was CD8+ T cells from the margin of a lung tumor. This sequence was found in a male donor with lung adenocarcinoma. The CD4 and CD8 labels of this study may be unreliable.

In DNA, the CDR3 is TGCGCCAGCAGTGTGAGTGTTCATGGCCAACTACATGGCTACACCTTC. Protein sequence: CASSVSVHGQLHGYTF. The chain has TRBV10-2 and TRBJ1-2; D gene unclear. Germline lookup yields CDR1 WSHSY and CDR2 SAAADI. The CDR3 extends over 16 amino acids. Trimming left V 4 bases short and J 6 bases short, with 21 bases between.